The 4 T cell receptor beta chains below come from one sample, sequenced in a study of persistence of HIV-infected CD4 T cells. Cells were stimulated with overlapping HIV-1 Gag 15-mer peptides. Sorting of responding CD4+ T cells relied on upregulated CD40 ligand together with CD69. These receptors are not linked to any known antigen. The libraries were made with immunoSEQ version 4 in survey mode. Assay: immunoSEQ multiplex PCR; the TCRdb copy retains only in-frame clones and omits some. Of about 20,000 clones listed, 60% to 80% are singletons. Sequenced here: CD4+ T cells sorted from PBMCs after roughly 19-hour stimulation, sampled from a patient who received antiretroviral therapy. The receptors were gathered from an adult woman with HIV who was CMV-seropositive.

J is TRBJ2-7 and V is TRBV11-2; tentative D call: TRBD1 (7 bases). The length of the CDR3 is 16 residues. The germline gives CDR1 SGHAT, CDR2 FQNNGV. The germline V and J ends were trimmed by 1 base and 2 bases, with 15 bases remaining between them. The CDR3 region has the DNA TGTGCCAGCAGCTTAGGTGGGTCCAGGGGGGCCTACGAGCAGTACGTC. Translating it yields CASSLGGSRGAYEQYV.

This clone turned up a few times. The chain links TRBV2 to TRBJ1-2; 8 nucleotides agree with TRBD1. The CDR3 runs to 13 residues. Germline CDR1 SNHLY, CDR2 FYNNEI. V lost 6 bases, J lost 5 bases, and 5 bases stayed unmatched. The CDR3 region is CASSPRGPYGYTF. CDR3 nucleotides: TGTGCCAGCAGCCCCAGGGGGCCGTATGGCTACACCTTC.

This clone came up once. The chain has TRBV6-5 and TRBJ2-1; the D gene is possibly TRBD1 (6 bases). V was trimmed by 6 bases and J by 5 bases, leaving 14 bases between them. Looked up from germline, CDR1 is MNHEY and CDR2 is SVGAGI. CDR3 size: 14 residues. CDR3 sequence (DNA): TGTGCCAGCAGCACCCCCGGACAGAACAATGAGCAGTTCTTC. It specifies CASSTPGQNNEQFF.

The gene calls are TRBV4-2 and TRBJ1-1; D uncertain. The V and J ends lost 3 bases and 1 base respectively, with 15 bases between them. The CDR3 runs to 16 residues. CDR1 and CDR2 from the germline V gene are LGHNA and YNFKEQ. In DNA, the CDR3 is TGTGCCAGCAGCCAGGGAACCGGGTCTACGAACACTGAAGCTTTCTTT. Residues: CASSQGTGSTNTEAFF.